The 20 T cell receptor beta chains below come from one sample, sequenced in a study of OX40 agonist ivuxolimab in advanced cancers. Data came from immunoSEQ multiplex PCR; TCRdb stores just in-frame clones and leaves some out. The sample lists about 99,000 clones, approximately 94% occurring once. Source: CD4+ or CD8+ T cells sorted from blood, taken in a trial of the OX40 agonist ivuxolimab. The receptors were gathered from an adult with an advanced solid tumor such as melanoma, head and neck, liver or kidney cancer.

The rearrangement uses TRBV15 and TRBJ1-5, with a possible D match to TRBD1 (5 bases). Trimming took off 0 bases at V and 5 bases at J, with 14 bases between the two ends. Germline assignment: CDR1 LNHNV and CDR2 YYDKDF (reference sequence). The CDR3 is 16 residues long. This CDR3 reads CATSREGFRADQPQHF. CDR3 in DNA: TGTGCCACCAGCAGAGAGGGCTTCAGGGCGGATCAGCCCCAGCATTTT.

The CDR3 is CAISERGEGMAKNIQYF. The CDR3, as DNA: TGTGCCATCAGTGAGAGAGGAGAAGGAATGGCCAAAAACATTCAGTACTTC. This chain connects TRBV10-3 to TRBJ2-4; D gene uncertain. Trimming stripped 2 bases from V and 1 base from J, with 15 bases between. This CDR3 has 17 amino acids. CDR1 and CDR2 (germline): ENHRY, SYGVKD.

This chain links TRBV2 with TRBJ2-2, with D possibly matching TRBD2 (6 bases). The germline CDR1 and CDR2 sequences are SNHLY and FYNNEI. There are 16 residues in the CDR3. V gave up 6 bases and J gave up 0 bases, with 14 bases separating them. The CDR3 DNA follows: TGTGCCAGCAGCCGGCGGGACGGACCGAACACCGGGGAGCTGTTTTTT. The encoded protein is CASSRRDGPNTGELFF.

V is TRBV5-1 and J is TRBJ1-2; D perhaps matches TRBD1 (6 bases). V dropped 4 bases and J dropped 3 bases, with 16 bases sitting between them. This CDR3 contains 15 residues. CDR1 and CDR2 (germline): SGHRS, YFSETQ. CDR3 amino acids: CASSPQTGSHYGYTF. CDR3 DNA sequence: TGCGCCAGCAGCCCCCAAACAGGGTCTCACTATGGCTACACCTTC.

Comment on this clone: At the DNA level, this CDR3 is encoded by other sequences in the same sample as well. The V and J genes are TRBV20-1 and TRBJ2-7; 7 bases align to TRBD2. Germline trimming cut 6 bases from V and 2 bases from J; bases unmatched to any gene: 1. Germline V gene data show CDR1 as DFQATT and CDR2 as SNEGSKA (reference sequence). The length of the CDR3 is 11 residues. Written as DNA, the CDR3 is TGCAGTGCGGGGGGGGCCTACGAGCAGTACTTC. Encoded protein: CSAGGAYEQYF.

The chain's CDR3 is CASSFASSYNEQFF. The CDR3 region has the DNA TGTGCCAGCAGCTTTGCCAGCTCCTACAATGAGCAGTTCTTC. This chain uses TRBV7-2 with TRBJ2-1, with D unclear. There are 14 residues in the CDR3. Trimming removed 3 bases at V and 0 bases at J, with 6 bases between. The germline V gene encodes CDR1 SGHTA and CDR2 FQGNSA.

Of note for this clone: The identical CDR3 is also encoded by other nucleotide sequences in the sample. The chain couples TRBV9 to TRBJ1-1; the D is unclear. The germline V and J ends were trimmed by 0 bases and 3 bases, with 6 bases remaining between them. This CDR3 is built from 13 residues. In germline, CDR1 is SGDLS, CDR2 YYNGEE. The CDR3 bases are TGTGCCAGCAGCGTAGGCGGGTACACTGAAGCTTTCTTT. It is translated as CASSVGGYTEAFF.

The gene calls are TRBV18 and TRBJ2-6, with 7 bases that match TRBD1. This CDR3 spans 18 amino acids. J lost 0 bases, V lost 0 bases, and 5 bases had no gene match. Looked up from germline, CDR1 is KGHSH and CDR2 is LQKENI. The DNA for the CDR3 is TGTGCCAGCTCACCACCGGCACAGGGGAGCTCTGGGGCCAACGTCCTGACTTTC. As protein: CASSPPAQGSSGANVLTF.

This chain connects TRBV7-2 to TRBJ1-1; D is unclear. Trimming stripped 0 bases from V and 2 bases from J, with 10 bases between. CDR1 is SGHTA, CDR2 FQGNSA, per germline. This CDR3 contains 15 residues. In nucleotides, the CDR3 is TGTGCCAGCAGCTTAGCCCCGGGAACAAACACTGAAGCTTTCTTT. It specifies CASSLAPGTNTEAFF.

The CDR3, as DNA: TGTGCCAGCAGCCAAACAGGGCAGGGGAATGAAAAACTGTTTTTT. Translated: CASSQTGQGNEKLFF. V gene TRBV5-4 combines with J gene TRBJ1-4; perhaps TRBD1 as D (6 bases). This CDR3 is 15 amino acids long. The germline CDR1 and CDR2 sequences are SGHNT and YYREEE (reference sequence). Trimming took off 4 bases at V and 5 bases at J, with 15 bases between the two ends.

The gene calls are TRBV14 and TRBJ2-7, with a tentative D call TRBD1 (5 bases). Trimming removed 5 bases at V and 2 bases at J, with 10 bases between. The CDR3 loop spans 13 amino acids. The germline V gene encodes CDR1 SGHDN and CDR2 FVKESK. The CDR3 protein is CASSARVPYEQYF. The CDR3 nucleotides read TGTGCCAGCAGCGCCAGGGTCCCCTACGAGCAGTACTTC.

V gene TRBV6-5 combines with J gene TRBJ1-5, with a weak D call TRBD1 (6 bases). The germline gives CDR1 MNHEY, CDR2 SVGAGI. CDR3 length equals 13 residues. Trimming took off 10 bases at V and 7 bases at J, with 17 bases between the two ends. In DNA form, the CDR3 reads TGTGCCACCCGGATGGGGGGCCAGCAGCCCCAGCATTTT. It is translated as CATRMGGQQPQHF.

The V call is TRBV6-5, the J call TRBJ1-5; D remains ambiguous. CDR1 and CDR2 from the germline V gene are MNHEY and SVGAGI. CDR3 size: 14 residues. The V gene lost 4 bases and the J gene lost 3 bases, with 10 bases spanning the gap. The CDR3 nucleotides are TGTGCCAGCAGTTTGACGGACGACAATCAGCCCCAGCATTTT. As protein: CASSLTDDNQPQHF.

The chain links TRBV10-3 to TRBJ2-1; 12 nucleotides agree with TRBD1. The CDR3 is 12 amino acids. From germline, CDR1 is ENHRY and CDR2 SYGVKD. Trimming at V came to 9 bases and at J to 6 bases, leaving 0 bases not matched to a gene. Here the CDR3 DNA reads TGTGCCATGGGACAGGGGGCCAATGAGCAGTTCTTC. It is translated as CAMGQGANEQFF.

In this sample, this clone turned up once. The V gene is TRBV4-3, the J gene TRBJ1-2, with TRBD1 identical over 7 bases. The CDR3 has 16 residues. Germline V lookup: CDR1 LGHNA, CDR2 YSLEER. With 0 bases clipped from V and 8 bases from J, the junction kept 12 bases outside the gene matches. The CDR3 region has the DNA TGCGCCAGCAGCCAAGATGGGGGAACAGGGGTGGGAGGCTACACCTTC. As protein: CASSQDGGTGVGGYTF.

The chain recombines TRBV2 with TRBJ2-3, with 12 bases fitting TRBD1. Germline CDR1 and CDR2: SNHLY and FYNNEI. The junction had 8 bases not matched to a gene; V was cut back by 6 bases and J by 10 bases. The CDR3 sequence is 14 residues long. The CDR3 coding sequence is TGTGCCAGCAGCGCCGGGACAGGGGGCTTTTCGCAGTATTTT. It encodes CASSAGTGGFSQYF.

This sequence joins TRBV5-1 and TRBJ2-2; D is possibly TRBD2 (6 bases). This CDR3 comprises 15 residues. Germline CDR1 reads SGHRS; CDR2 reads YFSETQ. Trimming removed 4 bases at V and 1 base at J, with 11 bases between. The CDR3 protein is CASSRGGLNTGELFF. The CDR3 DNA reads TGCGCCAGCAGCCGGGGAGGACTGAACACCGGGGAGCTGTTTTTT. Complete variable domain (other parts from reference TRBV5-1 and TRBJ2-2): KAGVTQTPRYLIKTRGQQVTLSCSPISGHRSVSWYQQTPGQGLQFLFEYFSETQRNKGNFPGRFSGRQFSNSRSEMNVSTLELGDSALYLCASSRGGLNTGELFFGEGSRLTVL.

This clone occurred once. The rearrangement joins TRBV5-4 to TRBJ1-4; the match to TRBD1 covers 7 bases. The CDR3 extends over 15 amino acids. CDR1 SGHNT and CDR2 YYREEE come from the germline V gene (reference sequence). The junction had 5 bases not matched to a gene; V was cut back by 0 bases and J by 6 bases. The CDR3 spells CASSLGGTEYEKLFF. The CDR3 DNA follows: TGTGCCAGCAGCTTGGGGGGGACAGAGTATGAAAAACTGTTTTTT. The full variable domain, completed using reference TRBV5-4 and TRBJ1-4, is ETGVTQSPTHLIKTRGQQVTLRCSSQSGHNTVSWYQQALGQGPQFIFQYYREEENGRGNFPPRFSGLQFPNYSSELNVNALELDDSALYLCASSLGGTEYEKLFFGSGTQLSVL.

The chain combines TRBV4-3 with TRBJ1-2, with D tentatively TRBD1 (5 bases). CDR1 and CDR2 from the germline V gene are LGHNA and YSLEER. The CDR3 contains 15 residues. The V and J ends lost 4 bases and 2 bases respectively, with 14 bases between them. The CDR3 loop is CASSLGAGGNYGYTF. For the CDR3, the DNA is TGCGCCAGCAGCCTCGGTGCGGGGGGGAACTATGGCTACACCTTC.

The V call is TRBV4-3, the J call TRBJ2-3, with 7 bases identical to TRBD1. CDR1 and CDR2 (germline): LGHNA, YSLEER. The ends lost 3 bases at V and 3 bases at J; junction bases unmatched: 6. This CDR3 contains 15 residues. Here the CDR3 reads CASSHRQGDTDTQYF. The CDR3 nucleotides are TGCGCCAGCAGCCACAGACAGGGTGATACAGATACGCAGTATTTT.